This is a list of T cell receptor beta chains from one sample in a study of T-cell memory formation after mild COVID-19. MiXCR was run by TCRdb on the 5' RACE reads, yielding one entry per CDR3 protein. The sample carries approximately 150,000 distinct CDR3 sequences, roughly 13% recorded once. The material sequenced was PBMCs or a T cell subset sorted from them (not recorded which). These TCRs come from a man between 18 and 29 years old who had mild COVID-19 (a few samples of this study predate the infection). Cell type and time point are not known. The CDR3 runs from the conserved cysteine through the conserved F or W. A D gene is named only where the DNA matches it firmly. The size entry is marked missing in some rows and otherwise reads once, few, many or a size class.

d_gene,v_gene,abundance,j_gene,CDR3aa,CDR3nt
.,TRBV5-1,.,TRBJ2-3,CASSLGATTDTQYF,TGCGCCAGCAGCTTGGGCGCTACCACAGATACGCAGTATTTT
.,TRBV10-3,.,TRBJ1-6,CAISEQGPPLHF,TGTGCCATCAGTGAGCAGGGTCCACCCCTCCACTTT
.,TRBV10-3,.,TRBJ2-2,CAIRAGADANTGELFF,TGTGCCATCAGGGCCGGGGCAGACGCGAACACCGGGGAGCTGTTTTTT
TRBD2,TRBV4-1,few,TRBJ2-3,CASSQGGTSQDTQYF,TGCGCCAGCAGCCAAGGCGGGACTAGTCAAGATACGCAGTATTTT
.,TRBV29-1,few,TRBJ1-5,CSVQVRGNQPQHF,TGCAGCGTTCAGGTGAGGGGTAATCAGCCCCAGCATTTT
TRBD2,TRBV15,few,TRBJ2-3,CATSRGGRGLEKDTQYF,TGTGCCACCAGCAGAGGCGGTCGGGGACTAGAGAAAGATACGCAGTATTTT
TRBD2,TRBV7-9,few,TRBJ2-3,CASSSRPPGGSGDTQYF,TGTGCCAGCAGTTCTCGGCCCCCGGGGGGTTCTGGAGATACGCAGTATTTT
.,TRBV11-2,few,TRBJ1-6,CASSWTWGPDSPLHF,TGTGCCAGCAGTTGGACCTGGGGCCCGGATTCACCCCTCCACTTT
.,TRBV5-1,.,TRBJ2-3,CASSLTGRGTDTQYF,TGCGCCAGCAGCTTAACTGGGCGTGGCACAGATACGCAGTATTTT
.,TRBV4-2,few,TRBJ2-2,CASSQEWDRRTGELFF,TGTGCCAGCAGCCAAGAATGGGACCGACGCACCGGGGAGCTGTTTTTT
TRBD2,TRBV11-3,.,TRBJ2-2,CASAAGGLSAGELFF,TGTGCCAGCGCGGCGGGGGGGCTTTCGGCCGGGGAGCTGTTTTTT
.,TRBV15,.,TRBJ2-1,CATSRGDRLSNEQFF,TGTGCCACCAGCAGAGGAGACAGGTTATCCAATGAGCAGTTCTTC
TRBD2,TRBV6-5,many,TRBJ2-7,CASSYSPGTSSEQYF,TGTGCCAGCAGTTACTCCCCCGGGACTAGCTCCGAGCAGTACTTC
TRBD1,TRBV6-2/TRBV6-3,.,TRBJ2-7,CASSDTGGFYEQYF,TGTGCCAGCAGTGACACAGGGGGATTCTACGAGCAGTACTTC
.,TRBV7-2,few,TRBJ2-5,CASSFYSLRETQYF,TGTGCCAGCAGCTTCTACTCTCTCCGGGAGACCCAGTACTTC
TRBD2,TRBV12-3/TRBV12-4,few,TRBJ2-1,CASRPAGGNNEQFF,TGTGCCAGCAGACCAGCGGGGGGAAACAATGAGCAGTTCTTC
TRBD2,TRBV6-5,few,TRBJ2-3,CASTRTSEADTQYF,TGTGCCAGCACCAGGACTAGCGAGGCAGATACGCAGTATTTT
.,TRBV6-5,.,TRBJ2-3,CASSRGRADTQYF,TGTGCCAGCAGCCGCGGTCGGGCAGATACGCAGTATTTT
.,TRBV9,.,TRBJ2-5,CASSVEGLGETHYF,TGTGCCAGCAGCGTGGAGGGTCTTGGAGAGACCCATTACTTC
.,TRBV7-2,few,TRBJ1-2,CASSLRGTMNYGYTF,TGTGCCAGCAGTCTAAGGGGGACGATGAACTATGGCTACACCTTC
.,TRBV28,few,TRBJ2-5,CASSLWTEETQYF,TGTGCCAGCAGTCTATGGACGGAAGAGACCCAGTACTTC
.,TRBV12-3/TRBV12-4,few,TRBJ1-5,CASRDTHTQPQHF,TGTGCCAGCAGGGATACTCATACCCAGCCCCAGCATTTT
.,TRBV7-3,few,TRBJ2-2,CASTAGQGWAGELFF,TGTGCCAGCACCGCAGGGCAGGGTTGGGCCGGGGAGCTGTTTTTT
.,TRBV7-2,many,TRBJ2-5,CASSWTVGETQYF,TGTGCCAGCAGCTGGACCGTGGGGGAGACCCAGTACTTC
TRBD1,TRBV29-1,.,TRBJ1-1,CSVRGQMNTEAFF,TGCAGCGTTAGGGGACAGATGAACACTGAAGCTTTCTTT
TRBD1,TRBV5-1,few,TRBJ1-6,CASSLEGAGSPLHF,TGCGCCAGCAGCTTGGAGGGGGCCGGTTCACCCCTCCACTTT
.,TRBV5-1,.,TRBJ1-2,CASSLQEVYGYTF,TGCGCCAGCAGCCTACAGGAGGTCTATGGCTACACCTTC
TRBD1,TRBV7-2,.,TRBJ2-4,CASSLRRQGAVKNIQYF,TGTGCCAGCAGCCTTAGGAGGCAGGGGGCGGTCAAAAACATTCAGTACTTC
.,TRBV6-5,.,TRBJ1-2,CASSYGRSDYGYTF,TGTGCCAGCAGTTACGGCAGGTCAGACTATGGCTACACCTTC
TRBD2,TRBV2,few,TRBJ2-2,CASSWDVAGANTGELFF,TGTGCCAGCAGTTGGGACGTCGCGGGGGCGAACACCGGGGAGCTGTTTTTT
TRBD1,TRBV7-2,few,TRBJ1-6,CASTDGTVVSPLHF,TGTGCCAGCACCGACGGGACAGTAGTTTCACCCCTCCACTTT
.,TRBV20-1,few,TRBJ2-6,CSVPNSGANVLTF,TGCAGTGTCCCGAACTCTGGGGCCAACGTCCTGACTTTC
TRBD2,TRBV5-1,few,TRBJ2-3,CASSLYVGGVTDTQYF,TGCGCCAGCAGCTTGTATGTCGGGGGGGTCACAGATACGCAGTATTTT
.,TRBV5-4,.,TRBJ1-3,CASSLAGTGNTIYF,TGTGCCAGCAGCTTGGCGGGGACTGGAAACACCATATATTTT
.,TRBV6-2/TRBV6-3,few,TRBJ1-5,CASSSSQADQPQHF,TGTGCCAGCAGCTCAAGCCAGGCTGATCAGCCCCAGCATTTT
.,TRBV7-8,few,TRBJ1-5,CASSLDWGASNQPQHF,TGTGCCAGCAGCTTAGATTGGGGGGCAAGCAATCAGCCCCAGCATTTT
.,TRBV5-1,many,TRBJ2-4,CASSSLTGAGQYF,TGCGCCAGCAGCTCCTTAACGGGGGCGGGTCAGTACTTC
TRBD2,TRBV7-3,few,TRBJ2-5,CASSNVGGAGETQYF,TGTGCCAGCAGTAATGTCGGGGGGGCCGGGGAGACCCAGTACTTC
.,TRBV7-2,.,TRBJ1-2,CASSSPTAERGYTF,TGTGCCAGCAGCTCGCCCACCGCTGAGAGAGGCTACACCTTC
.,TRBV6-5,few,TRBJ1-1,CASSRGVMNTEAFF,TGTGCCAGCAGTCGCGGAGTGATGAACACTGAAGCTTTCTTT
TRBD1,TRBV20-1,.,TRBJ1-1,CSASVQGAGTEAFF,TGCAGTGCTAGTGTACAGGGGGCTGGGACTGAAGCTTTCTTT
.,TRBV5-1,many,TRBJ1-1,CASSRDGGLSTEAFF,TGCGCCAGCAGCCGAGACGGGGGGCTGAGCACTGAAGCTTTCTTT
.,TRBV4-3,few,TRBJ2-7,CASSQGRDTYYEQYF,TGCGCCAGCAGCCAGGGCCGGGACACTTACTACGAGCAGTACTTC
.,TRBV2,.,TRBJ1-1,CASTSGGYTEAFF,TGTGCCAGCACCTCGGGAGGGTACACTGAAGCTTTCTTT
.,TRBV4-3,many,TRBJ2-5,CASSQGWGQETQYF,TGCGCCAGCAGCCAAGGGTGGGGACAAGAGACCCAGTACTTC
.,TRBV2,few,TRBJ2-6,CASSRFGSGANVLTF,TGTGCCAGCAGCCGCTTTGGTTCTGGGGCCAACGTCCTGACTTTC
TRBD1,TRBV12-3/TRBV12-4,.,TRBJ2-7,CASSPTGVEQYF,TGTGCCAGCAGTCCAACAGGGGTCGAGCAGTACTTC
.,TRBV9,many,TRBJ2-3,CASRSPPGSTDTQYF,TGTGCCAGCAGATCACCCCCTGGTAGCACAGATACGCAGTATTTT
.,TRBV3-1,.,TRBJ2-1,CASSQDGRPSYNEQFF,TGTGCCAGCAGCCAAGATGGTAGACCCTCCTACAATGAGCAGTTCTTC
.,TRBV7-9,.,TRBJ1-1,CASSLVSHREGTEAFF,TGTGCCAGCAGCTTAGTTTCCCACAGGGAGGGGACTGAAGCTTTCTTT
.,TRBV5-1,few,TRBJ2-7,CASSLGAGSSYEQYF,TGCGCCAGCAGCTTGGGGGCAGGGAGCTCCTACGAGCAGTACTTC